This T cell receptor (beta chain) was documented in a study of beta chain features in type 1 diabetes. On this clone itself: Its target is not known.

The study's findings and limits: Researchers reported that naive, central memory and Treg TCRB repertoires appeared more similar in patients than in healthy donors. VDJ junctions from patients with type 1 diabetes contained fewer insertions and more deletions.

Reverse transcribing all isolated RNA meant expressed TCRB transcripts were sequenced. Profiled with immunoSEQ multiplex PCR; TCRdb holds only in-frame clones, not every one. The data show about 900,000 clones, about a sixth seen once. Per the germline V gene, CDR1 is MNHEY and CDR2 is SMNVEV (reference sequence). With V trimmed by 2 bases and J by 5 bases, 5 bases remained unmatched. The CDR3 extends over 16 amino acids. The sequence derives from a woman younger than 35 in good health. J is TRBJ2-1 and V is TRBV27, with 11 bases that match TRBD2. Sequenced input: naive CD4+ T cells from blood. The CDR3 sequence is CASSLLGLAADNEQFF. As DNA, the CDR3 is TGTGCCAGCAGTTTACTGGGACTAGCGGCTGACAATGAGCAGTTCTTC.